These 30 T cell receptor beta chains came from one sample sequenced in a study of T cell repertoires in cytomegalovirus infection. The antigens for these receptors are not known. MiXCR, run by TCRdb on the reads, gives a single entry per CDR3 protein. The sample yields about 900,000 distinct CDR3 sequences, around 30% seen once. The sequences come from cultured CD8+ T cells from PBMCs, collected from culture after CMV antigen stimulation. These receptor sequences come from a human donor in good health (CMV status not recorded). Some clones in this sample may be carry-over from other donors' samples.

The V gene is TRBV10-3, the J gene TRBJ2-1; 9 bases match TRBD2. The germline V gene encodes CDR1 ENHRY and CDR2 SYGVKD. V shed 6 bases, J shed 6 bases, and the junction held 9 bases outside the gene matches. The CDR3 contains 15 residues. The CDR3 nucleotides read TGTGCCATCAGGGTTCGAGCGGGGGGTGTCAATGAGCAGTTCTTC. Translation: CAIRVRAGGVNEQFF.

The rearrangement joins TRBV25-1 to TRBJ2-1; TRBD2 matches 9 bases. This CDR3 region has 16 residues. The V and J ends lost 5 bases and 3 bases, in that order; junction bases with no gene match: 8. Germline CDR1 is MGHDK and CDR2 is SYGVNS. CDR3 DNA: TGTGCCAGCAGTCCAATAGCGGGGGCGATCTACAATGAGCAGTTCTTC. This sequence encodes CASSPIAGAIYNEQFF.

This clonotype occurred a few times. The J gene is TRBJ1-1, the V gene TRBV6-6; no definite D call. With 2 bases removed from V and 1 base from J, the gap between germline ends came to 8 bases. From germline, CDR1 is MNHNY and CDR2 SVGAGI (reference sequence). The CDR3 spans 14 residues. CDR3 bases: TGTGCCAGCAGTTACAGAGAGACGAACACTGAAGCTTTCTTT. It is translated as CASSYRETNTEAFF.

In its sample, this clonotype was seen a few times. V and J are TRBV7-9 and TRBJ2-1; 9 bases fit TRBD2. The germline V gene encodes CDR1 SEHNR and CDR2 FQNEAQ (reference sequence). This CDR3 region has 16 residues. Trimming at V came to 4 bases and at J to 8 bases, leaving 12 bases not matched to a gene. CDR3 nucleotide sequence: TGTGCCAGCAGCTCAACAAGCGGGGGGAGGGTCGATGAGCAGTTCTTC. Its protein is CASSSTSGGRVDEQFF.

The chain is built from TRBV20-1 and TRBJ2-7; possibly TRBD1 or TRBD2 for D (5 bases each). This CDR3 contains 16 residues. Germline loops: CDR1 DFQATT, CDR2 SNEGSKA (reference sequence). With 0 bases removed from V and 4 bases from J, the gap between germline ends came to 19 bases. The CDR3 DNA sequence: TGCAGTGCTAGAGATAGTCCGGGGTGGGGCTCTTACGAGCAGTACGTC. This sequence encodes CSARDSPGWGSYEQYV.

This rearrangement joins TRBV7-6 to TRBJ2-2, with D unresolved. The V gene lost 2 bases and the J gene lost 4 bases, with 11 bases spanning the gap. The CDR3 contains 15 residues. Germline CDR1 reads SGHVS; CDR2 reads FNYEAQ. The CDR3 sequence is CASSLPPHGTGELFF. In nucleotides, the CDR3 is TGTGCCAGCAGCTTACCCCCCCACGGCACCGGGGAGCTGTTTTTT.

Ten or more counts support this clonotype. This sequence joins TRBV27 and TRBJ1-6; D perhaps matches TRBD1 (5 bases). Germline-derived CDR1 and CDR2 are MNHEY and SMNVEV (reference sequence). The CDR3 length is 14 residues. V lost 2 bases, J lost 9 bases, and 11 bases lay in between. This CDR3 is CASSLGGTGSPLHF. The CDR3 coding sequence is TGTGCCAGCAGTTTAGGGGGGACGGGTTCACCCCTCCACTTT.

The table lists this clonotype with many counts. This chain uses TRBV7-8 with TRBJ1-1; no clear D gene. The CDR3 is 18 amino acids. The V gene lost 4 bases and the J gene lost 1 base, with 22 bases spanning the gap. Germline lookup yields CDR1 SGHVS and CDR2 FQNEAQ. CDR3: CASSSWTEWSEENTEAFF. The CDR3 DNA reads as TGTGCCAGCAGCTCCTGGACTGAATGGAGCGAAGAGAACACTGAAGCTTTCTTT.

The chain employs TRBV6-2 or TRBV6-3 and TRBJ2-7; no firm D call. From germline, CDR1 is MNHEY and CDR2 SVGEGT. There are 13 residues in the CDR3. Trimming removed 2 bases at V and 1 base at J, with 6 bases between. CDR3 DNA sequence: TGTGCCAGCAGTTACGCACCTTCCTACGAGCAGTACGTC. Translated, it gives CASSYAPSYEQYV.

This clonotype has at least ten counts. This rearrangement joins TRBV10-3 to TRBJ2-7; no clear D gene. Per the germline V gene, CDR1 is ENHRY and CDR2 is SYGVKD. This CDR3 contains 14 residues. The V and J ends lost 3 bases and 2 bases respectively, with 11 bases between them. The CDR3, as DNA: TGTGCCATCAGTGATGAGAAAGGGACCTACGAGCAGTACGTC. Translated: CAISDEKGTYEQYV.

V and J are TRBV27 and TRBJ1-1; possible D gene TRBD1, 6 bases. V lost 6 bases, J lost 4 bases, and 18 bases lay in between. Germline CDR1 reads MNHEY; CDR2 reads SMNVEV (reference sequence). The CDR3 is made up of 15 amino acids. In nucleotides, the CDR3 is TGTGCCAGCAGGGTCGGGGGCGGCCGGGCCACTGAAGCTTTCTTT. Translating it yields CASRVGGGRATEAFF.

The V and J genes are TRBV6-5 and TRBJ2-3; D not certain. The CDR3 is made up of 15 amino acids. Trimming stripped 0 bases from V and 0 bases from J, with 7 bases between. The germline V gene has CDR1 MNHEY and CDR2 SVGAGI. This CDR3 reads CASSYSASSTDTQYF. The CDR3, as DNA: TGTGCCAGCAGTTACTCGGCGTCGAGCACAGATACGCAGTATTTT.

This clonotype was seen only once. A read error may be the cause here, since a much bigger clone is one base away. The CDR3 DNA sequence: TGTACCAGCAGCTTGGGGGGGATTCTGGGAAACATTCAGTACTTC. Its protein product is CTSSLGGILGNIQYF. The chain recombines TRBV7-8 with TRBJ2-4; 7 nucleotides align to TRBD2. Germline values: CDR1 SGHVS, CDR2 FQNEAQ. The CDR3 consists of 15 residues.

This clonotype turned up a few times. The J gene is TRBJ1-6, the V gene TRBV9; perhaps TRBD1 as D (5 bases). The V end lost 5 bases, the J end lost 7 bases, and 16 bases lay between the germline ends. The germline V gene has CDR1 SGDLS and CDR2 YYNGEE. The CDR3 spans 15 residues. CDR3 DNA: TGTGCCAGCAGTGCCCCCGGGACGGTGAATTCACCCCTCCACTTT. Its protein product is CASSAPGTVNSPLHF.

This clonotype was counted a few times. The chain is built from TRBV12-5 and TRBJ2-3, with D unclear. Germline V gives CDR1 LGHNT, CDR2 FRNRAP. This CDR3 has 16 amino acids. V dropped 2 bases and J dropped 0 bases, with 12 bases sitting between them. CDR3 nucleotides: TGTGCTAGTGGTTTGTGGTCCTACTCTAGCACAGATACGCAGTATTTT. The encoded protein is CASGLWSYSSTDTQYF. The full variable domain, with the rest looked up from reference TRBV12-5 and TRBJ2-3, is DARVTQTPRHKVTEMGQEVTMRCQPILGHNTVFWYRQTMMQGLELLAYFRNRAPLDDSGMPKDRFSAEMPDATLATLKIQPSEPRDSAVYFCASGLWSYSSTDTQYFGPGTRLTVL.

This clonotype was seen ten or more times. The rearrangement uses TRBV7-2 and TRBJ1-2; D gene unclear. In germline, CDR1 is SGHTA, CDR2 FQGNSA. V was clipped by 2 bases and J by 6 bases, with 13 bases between them. The CDR3 is made up of 14 amino acids. CDR3 sequence: CASSLIPVPDGYTF. Written as DNA, the CDR3 is TGTGCCAGCAGCTTAATACCAGTCCCAGATGGCTACACCTTC.

V and J are TRBV12-3 or TRBV12-4 and TRBJ1-1; D gene unclear. This CDR3 is built from 14 residues. Trimming took 3 bases from V and 4 from J, leaving 12 bases between them. The CDR3 reads CASSFGVYGTEAFF. Here the CDR3 DNA reads TGTGCCAGCAGTTTCGGAGTTTATGGCACTGAAGCTTTCTTT.

This clonotype has a handful of counts. The chain employs TRBV24-1 and TRBJ2-1; 11 bases fit TRBD2. Germline loops: CDR1 KGHDR, CDR2 SFDVKD. There are 21 residues in the CDR3. Unmatched junction bases numbered 14, after V lost 0 bases and J lost 2 bases. The chain's CDR3 is CATSDLQVPLAGGPPYNEQFF. The CDR3 DNA is TGTGCCACCAGTGATTTGCAAGTTCCGTTAGCGGGGGGGCCGCCCTACAATGAGCAGTTCTTC.

The chain combines TRBV9 with TRBJ2-2, with D unclear. Per germline, CDR1 SGDLS and CDR2 YYNGEE. V shed 3 bases and J shed 8 bases, with 11 bases lying between them. There are 13 residues in the CDR3. This CDR3 reads CASSALYQGELFF. CDR3 bases: TGTGCCAGCAGCGCCCTATACCAGGGGGAGCTGTTTTTT.

Only a few counts were recorded for this clonotype. The gene calls are TRBV12-5 and TRBJ2-7; tentative D call: TRBD1 (6 bases). Trimming took 7 bases from V and 5 from J, leaving 15 bases between them. CDR3 size: 13 residues. Germline V lookup: CDR1 LGHNT, CDR2 FRNRAP. The CDR3 reads CASALGAPNEQYF. The DNA of the CDR3 is TGTGCTAGTGCCCTGGGGGCCCCCAACGAGCAGTACTTC.

This clonotype was seen repeatedly, ten times or more. J is TRBJ1-1 and V is TRBV7-2; the D is unclear. The length of the CDR3 is 16 residues. Between the trimmed V and J ends, which lost 3 bases and 1 base, there was a span of 15 bases. CDR1 and CDR2 from the germline V gene are SGHTA and FQGNSA. The CDR3 region is CASSLSLADANTEAFF. The CDR3 nucleotides read TGTGCCAGCAGCTTGTCGCTAGCGGATGCGAACACTGAAGCTTTCTTT.

To note about this clonotype: Just one base apart from a much larger clone, this may be a read error. V gene TRBV29-1 combines with J gene TRBJ2-1; perhaps TRBD1 as D (6 bases). The CDR3 extends over 13 amino acids. V shed 8 bases and J shed 7 bases, with 18 bases lying between them. CDR1 and CDR2 from the germline V gene are SQVTM and ANQGSEA. The DNA of the CDR3 is TGCAGCATGGGTGCCACAGGGTTAAATGAGCAGTTCTTC. Its translation is CSMGATGLNEQFF.

Only a few counts were recorded for this clonotype. This rearrangement joins TRBV10-3 to TRBJ2-6; 8 bases map to TRBD1. CDR1 is ENHRY, CDR2 SYGVKD, per germline. The trim removed 4 bases at V and 0 bases at J, leaving 8 bases unmatched. This CDR3 has 18 residues. CDR3 sequence reads: CAISGSGTGSSGANVLTF. CDR3 DNA sequence: TGTGCCATCAGTGGATCCGGGACAGGCAGCTCTGGGGCCAACGTCCTGACTTTC.

The rearrangement links TRBV6-2 or TRBV6-3 to TRBJ2-7; 11 bases fit TRBD1. Germline V gene data show CDR1 as MNHEY and CDR2 as SVGEGT. The CDR3 is 14 residues long. With V trimmed by 4 bases and J by 3 bases, 2 bases remained unmatched. The CDR3 protein is CASSWDRGDYEQYV. In DNA, the CDR3 is TGTGCCAGCAGTTGGGACAGGGGGGACTACGAGCAGTACGTC.

This clonotype was seen more than once but under ten times. The chain recombines TRBV6-2 or TRBV6-3 with TRBJ2-1; either TRBD1 or TRBD2 may fit D (5 bases each). Trimming shortened V by 7 bases and J by 4 bases, and 17 bases separated the two germline ends. CDR1 and CDR2 from the germline V gene are MNHEY and SVGEGT. The CDR3 is 15 amino acids. Written as DNA, the CDR3 is TGTGCCAGCATCAGAGGGACGGGGATGTACAATGAGCAGTTCTTC. Its translation: CASIRGTGMYNEQFF.

The rearrangement joins TRBV10-2 to TRBJ2-1, with TRBD1 identical over 8 bases. CDR3 length equals 18 residues. Germline-derived CDR1 and CDR2 are WSHSY and SAAADI. Trimming took 6 bases from V and 0 from J; bases not matched to a gene: 13. The CDR3 DNA reads TGCGCCAGCAGGGTGGGACAGGCTCTCTCGAGCTCCTACAATGAGCAGTTCTTC. Protein product: CASRVGQALSSSYNEQFF.

This clonotype was seen more than once but under ten times. The CDR3 here is CASSLRTRDHGGYTF. Written as DNA, the CDR3 is TGTGCCAGCAGCTTGAGGACACGGGATCATGGGGGCTACACCTTC. The chain employs TRBV11-2 and TRBJ1-2; D may be TRBD1 (5 bases). This CDR3 spans 15 amino acids. Between the trimmed V and J ends, which lost 3 bases and 8 bases, there was a span of 19 bases. Germline V gene sequence: CDR1 SGHAT, CDR2 FQNNGV.

The CDR3 protein is CASSAGTRYSNQPQHF. DNA for the CDR3: TGTGCCAGTAGTGCCGGGACCCGGTATAGCAATCAGCCCCAGCATTTT. J is TRBJ1-5 and V is TRBV19; possibly TRBD1 for D (5 bases). The CDR3 has 16 residues. Germline CDR1 LNHDA, CDR2 SQIVND (reference sequence). V lost 5 bases and J 0 bases, leaving 14 bases between the germline ends.

This chain joins TRBV6-1 and TRBJ2-7, with D possibly being TRBD1 (5 bases). V dropped 0 bases and J dropped 0 bases, with 9 bases sitting between them. Looked up from germline, CDR1 is MNHNS and CDR2 is SASEGT. The CDR3 runs to 15 residues. The CDR3 sequence is CASSEAGLSSYEQYV. The CDR3 nucleotides are TGTGCCAGCAGTGAAGCGGGGCTTAGCTCCTACGAGCAGTACGTC.

This rearrangement joins TRBV20-1 to TRBJ2-7; 8 bases line up with TRBD2. The CDR3 extends over 15 amino acids. Germline assignment: CDR1 DFQATT and CDR2 SNEGSKA (reference sequence). V lost 3 bases and J lost 4; bases outside the gene matches: 11. For the CDR3, the DNA is TGCAGTGCTAGTCCACCGGGGGGGCGGCGGTACGAGCAGTACTTC. Protein product: CSASPPGGRRYEQYF.